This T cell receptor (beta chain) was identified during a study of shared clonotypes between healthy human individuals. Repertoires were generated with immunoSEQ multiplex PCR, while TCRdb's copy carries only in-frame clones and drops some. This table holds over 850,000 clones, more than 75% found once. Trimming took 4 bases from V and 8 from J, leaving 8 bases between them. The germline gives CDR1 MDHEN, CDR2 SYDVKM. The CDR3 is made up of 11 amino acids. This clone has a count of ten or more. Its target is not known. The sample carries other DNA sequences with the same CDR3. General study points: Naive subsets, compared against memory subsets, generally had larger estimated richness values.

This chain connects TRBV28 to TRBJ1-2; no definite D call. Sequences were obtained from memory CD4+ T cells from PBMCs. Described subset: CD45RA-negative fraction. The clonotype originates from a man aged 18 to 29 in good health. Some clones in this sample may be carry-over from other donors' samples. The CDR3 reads CASSSQLGYTF. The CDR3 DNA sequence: TGTGCCAGCAGTTCCCAGTTGGGCTACACCTTC.